What follows are 27 T cell receptor beta chains derived from one specimen sequenced in a study of OX40 agonist ivuxolimab in advanced cancers. Sequenced by immunoSEQ multiplex PCR; TCRdb stores in-frame clones only, minus some. The sample contains 30,000 or so clones, around 86% of which appear only once. The sample consisted of CD4+ or CD8+ T cells sorted from blood, taken in a trial of the OX40 agonist ivuxolimab. The receptors shown here come from an adult with an advanced solid tumor such as melanoma, head and neck, liver or kidney cancer.

The sample holds a few counts of this clone. V and J are TRBV6-4 and TRBJ2-3; 10 nucleotides match TRBD2. Germline loops: CDR1 MRHNA, CDR2 SNTAGT. The CDR3 length is 16 residues. The V and J ends lost 8 bases and 3 bases, in that order; junction bases with no gene match: 11. Written as DNA, the CDR3 is TGTGCCAGCGCTGAGGGAAGCGGGGGGGCAACAGATACGCAGTATTTT. This translates into CASAEGSGGATDTQYF.

The chain employs TRBV2 and TRBJ2-1; D unclear. The CDR3 consists of 13 residues. The V gene lost 4 bases and the J gene lost 8 bases, with 12 bases spanning the gap. The germline V gene encodes CDR1 SNHLY and CDR2 FYNNEI. CDR3: CASSGSGGDEQFF. DNA for the CDR3: TGTGCCAGCAGTGGGTCGGGCGGCGATGAGCAGTTCTTC.

V usage is TRBV11-3 and J usage is TRBJ2-1, with D unresolved. The CDR3 consists of 15 residues. Deletions cut 1 base from V and 9 bases from J, with 16 bases between. The germline V gene has CDR1 SGHNT and CDR2 YENEEA. CDR3 sequence (DNA): TGTGCCAGCAGCTTAGTTTCGAGTAGCTCTAGTGAGCAGTTCTTC. It encodes CASSLVSSSSSEQFF.

The J gene is TRBJ2-5, the V gene TRBV29-1; D may be TRBD1 (6 bases). The J call may be wrong; the DNA end is better matched by TRBJ2-7. Per the germline V gene, CDR1 is SQVTM and CDR2 is ANQGSEA. CDR3 length: 14 residues. CDR3 loop: CSALVPDRLYEQYF. The CDR3 DNA reads TGCAGCGCCTTAGTTCCTGACAGGCTCTACGAGCAGTACTTC.

This chain connects TRBV5-1 to TRBJ2-7, with no clear D. The CDR3 has 13 residues. Trimming left V 0 bases short and J 5 bases short, with 9 bases between. The germline CDR1 and CDR2 sequences are SGHRS and YFSETQ. Here the CDR3 DNA reads TGCGCCAGCAGCTTGGGGGATGGGGACGAGCAGTACTTC. It translates to CASSLGDGDEQYF.

The V gene is TRBV27, the J gene TRBJ2-5; D unclear. Trimming shortened V by 4 bases and J by 7 bases, and 16 bases separated the two germline ends. The CDR3 contains 14 residues. CDR1 and CDR2 from the germline V gene are MNHEY and SMNVEV (reference sequence). The CDR3 protein is CASSSRNPEGTQYF. CDR3 DNA sequence: TGTGCCAGCAGTTCAAGGAATCCGGAAGGGACCCAGTACTTC.

A few counts support this clone. This rearrangement joins TRBV28 to TRBJ2-3, with D unclear. The CDR3 has 13 amino acids. Between the trimmed V and J ends, which lost 3 bases and 10 bases, there was a span of 14 bases. Germline values: CDR1 MDHEN, CDR2 SYDVKM. CDR3 nucleotides: TGTGCCAGCAGTTTCCTGAGCGCTGGGGCGCAGTATTTT. It specifies CASSFLSAGAQYF.

CDR3 protein: CASRDRGPTDTQYF. CDR3 nucleotides: TGTGCCAGCCGGGACAGGGGTCCAACAGATACGCAGTATTTT. The rearrangement links TRBV6-1 to TRBJ2-3, with TRBD1 identical over 10 bases. Per germline, CDR1 MNHNS and CDR2 SASEGT. The CDR3 has 14 residues. V lost 8 bases to trimming and J lost 3 bases; unmatched junction nucleotides: 5.

The CDR3 is CATALSSYEQYF. The DNA of the CDR3 is TGTGCCACCGCGCTTAGCTCCTACGAGCAGTACTTC. V usage is TRBV6-5 and J usage is TRBJ2-7; unclear D gene. The germline V gene encodes CDR1 MNHEY and CDR2 SVGAGI. Trimming took off 10 bases at V and 0 bases at J, with 10 bases between the two ends. The CDR3 loop spans 12 amino acids.

The chain has TRBV7-7 and TRBJ2-3; 8 bases map to TRBD1. The CDR3 sequence is 15 residues long. Germline trimming cut 4 bases from V and 2 bases from J; bases unmatched to any gene: 5. Germline V gene data show CDR1 as SSHAT and CDR2 as FNYEAQ (reference sequence). The chain's CDR3 is CASSSDRDDTDTQYF. In DNA form, the CDR3 reads TGTGCCAGCAGCTCGGACAGGGATGACACAGATACGCAGTATTTT.

In DNA, the CDR3 is TGTGCCAGCAGCCGTCTCGGGTTTAACACCGGGGAGCTGTTTTTT. This gives the protein CASSRLGFNTGELFF. The chain has TRBV7-2 and TRBJ2-2; D not certain. V was shortened by 5 bases and J by 2 bases, with 12 bases between the two germline ends. The CDR3 consists of 15 residues. Germline loops: CDR1 SGHTA, CDR2 FQGNSA.

CDR3 bases: TGTGCCAGCAGCCTCCATGGGACTAGCGAGATCTCCTACGAGCAGTACTTC. Amino acids: CASSLHGTSEISYEQYF. The chain links TRBV11-2 to TRBJ2-7; 10 bases are a match to TRBD2. CDR1 and CDR2 from the germline V gene are SGHAT and FQNNGV. V was pared by 5 bases and J by 0 bases, with 10 bases of the junction left unmatched. The CDR3 spans 17 residues.

This clone showed up just once. J is TRBJ2-1 and V is TRBV7-8; 8 nucleotides match TRBD2. J gave up 3 bases and V 3 bases, and 1 base lay outside the gene matches. The CDR3 extends over 14 amino acids. CDR1 is SGHVS and CDR2 is FQNEAQ in the germline V gene. The DNA for the CDR3 is TGTGCCAGCAGCTTGGGGACTAGCTACAATGAGCAGTTCTTC. Protein product: CASSLGTSYNEQFF. The whole variable domain, filled in from reference TRBV7-8 and TRBJ2-1, reads GAGVSQSPRYKVAKRGQDVALRCDPISGHVSLFWYQQALGQGPEFLTYFQNEAQLDKSGLPSDRFFAERPEGSVSTLKIQRTQQEDSAVYLCASSLGTSYNEQFFGPGTRLTVL.

In this sample, this clone turned up a few times. The CDR3 region is CASSQGEGNTEAFF. The CDR3 DNA reads TGCGCCAGCAGCCAAGGTGAGGGGAACACTGAAGCTTTCTTT. The chain carries TRBV4-1 and TRBJ1-1; D unresolved. The CDR3 is made up of 14 amino acids. Germline V lookup: CDR1 MGHRA, CDR2 YSYEKL. Deletions cut 1 base from V and 1 base from J, with 7 bases between.

This chain joins TRBV28 and TRBJ2-3, with 7 bases fitting TRBD2. The CDR3 runs 17 residues. The germline V gene has CDR1 MDHEN and CDR2 SYDVKM. Unmatched junction bases numbered 14, after V lost 6 bases and J lost 2 bases. CDR3 residues: CASSSGLVGGYTDTQYF. CDR3 nucleotide sequence: TGTGCCAGCAGCTCAGGACTAGTAGGAGGGTACACAGATACGCAGTATTTT.

This clone was found once. The chain carries TRBV28 and TRBJ1-2, with unresolved D. The CDR3 runs to 15 residues. The V and J ends lost 3 bases and 0 bases respectively, with 11 bases between them. Germline V gene lookup returns CDR1 MDHEN and CDR2 SYDVKM. DNA for the CDR3: TGTGCCAGCAGTTTCAGCCCCCTAGCTAACTATGGCTACACCTTC. This sequence encodes CASSFSPLANYGYTF.

This clone was observed a few times. The J gene is TRBJ2-1, the V gene TRBV9, with unresolved D. Germline V CDR1 and CDR2: SGDLS, YYNGEE. The CDR3 is 14 residues long. Trimming stripped 0 bases from V and 10 bases from J, with 14 bases between. The DNA of the CDR3 is TGTGCCAGCAGCGTAGTTTTAGGATCCCAGGAGCAGTTCTTC. It specifies CASSVVLGSQEQFF.

A few counts support this clone. The J gene is TRBJ2-1, the V gene TRBV7-9, with 7 nucleotides matching TRBD1. The germline V gene has CDR1 SEHNR and CDR2 FQNEAQ (reference sequence). V shed 1 base, J shed 8 bases, and the junction held 8 bases outside the gene matches. The CDR3 is made up of 15 amino acids. The CDR3 loop is CASSLDGTAGDEQFF. In DNA form, the CDR3 reads TGTGCCAGCAGCTTAGATGGGACAGCTGGGGATGAGCAGTTCTTC.

The chain uses TRBV4-3 and TRBJ2-3; a possible D gene is TRBD2 (6 bases). Germline V gene sequence: CDR1 LGHNA, CDR2 YSLEER. The V end lost 1 base, the J end lost 6 bases, and 14 bases lay between the germline ends. The CDR3 contains 15 residues. The CDR3 loop reads CASSQGTSTVDTQYF. The CDR3 coding sequence is TGCGCCAGCAGCCAAGGAACTAGCACGGTTGATACGCAGTATTTT.

The V gene is TRBV7-2, the J gene TRBJ2-2; TRBD1 matches at 8 bases. Germline V gene lookup returns CDR1 SGHTA and CDR2 FQGNSA. The length of the CDR3 is 14 residues. V was clipped by 6 bases and J by 5 bases; unmatched bases: 5. In DNA, the CDR3 is TGTGCCAGCAGGGCAGGGGGCGGGACCGGGGAGCTGTTTTTT. Translating gives CASRAGGGTGELFF.

In this sample, this clone is medium-sized. The gene calls are TRBV7-2 and TRBJ2-1; maybe TRBD1 (5 bases). The ends were cut back, 1 base at V and 7 bases at J, with 8 bases in the middle. The CDR3 consists of 13 residues. CDR1 and CDR2 (germline): SGHTA, FQGNSA. The CDR3 loop reads CASSLGGENEQFF. DNA of the CDR3: TGTGCCAGCAGCTTAGGGGGCGAGAATGAGCAGTTCTTC.

V and J are TRBV7-2 and TRBJ2-4; D is unresolved. This CDR3 has 17 residues. Trimming removed 1 base from V and 5 bases from J, with 18 bases in between. Germline V CDR1 and CDR2: SGHTA, FQGNSA. The CDR3 protein is CASSLGRTELFQNIQYF. CDR3 bases: TGTGCCAGCAGCTTAGGAAGGACGGAACTTTTCCAAAACATTCAGTACTTC. Combining the CDR3 with reference TRBV7-2 and TRBJ2-4 gives the whole variable domain GAGVSQSPSNKVTEKGKDVELRCDPISGHTALYWYRQSLGQGLEFLIYFQGNSAPDKSGLPSDRFSAERTGGSVSTLTIQRTQQEDSAVYLCASSLGRTELFQNIQYFGAGTRLSVL.

The gene calls are TRBV19 and TRBJ2-1; 9 nucleotides align to TRBD2. The CDR3 contains 15 residues. Per the germline V gene, CDR1 is LNHDA and CDR2 is SQIVND (reference sequence). After removal of 7 bases from V and 2 bases from J, the junction contained 6 bases not matched to a gene. Here the CDR3 DNA reads TGTGCCAGTAAAGGACAGCGGGAGGCCTACAATGAGCAGTTCTTC. Protein sequence: CASKGQREAYNEQFF.

CDR3 DNA sequence: TGTGCCAGCGCCCAGGGACGGAACATAGAGACCCAGTACTTC. It specifies CASAQGRNIETQYF. The chain links TRBV2 to TRBJ2-5; D is possibly TRBD1 or TRBD2 (5 bases each). Germline CDR1 reads SNHLY; CDR2 reads FYNNEI. The CDR3 extends over 14 amino acids. The ends were cut back, 8 bases at V and 4 bases at J, with 17 bases in the middle. The variable domain in full, with the rest retrieved from reference TRBV2 and TRBJ2-5, is EPEVTQTPSHQVTQMGQEVILRCVPISNHLYFYWYRQILGQKVEFLVSFYNNEISEKSEIFDDQFSVERPDGSNFTLKIRSTKLEDSAMYFCASAQGRNIETQYFGPGTRLLVL.

The J gene is TRBJ2-1, the V gene TRBV19; no firm D call. V was trimmed by 5 bases and J by 4 bases, leaving 6 bases between them. CDR1 is LNHDA, CDR2 SQIVND, per germline (reference sequence). This CDR3 has 12 residues. The CDR3 region has the DNA TGTGCCAGTAGTTGGGGATACAATGAGCAGTTCTTC. This translates into CASSWGYNEQFF.

The gene calls are TRBV25-1 and TRBJ2-1; 9 nucleotides match TRBD2. The V and J ends lost 3 bases and 5 bases, in that order; junction bases with no gene match: 11. There are 17 residues in the CDR3. Germline V gives CDR1 MGHDK, CDR2 SYGVNS. The CDR3 DNA is TGTGCCAGCAGTGAGCCGAAGGGCGGGAGGGCCCACAATGAGCAGTTCTTC. Translated, it gives CASSEPKGGRAHNEQFF. The whole variable domain, filled in from reference TRBV25-1 and TRBJ2-1, reads EADIYQTPRYLVIGTGKKITLECSQTMGHDKMYWYQQDPGMELHLIHYSYGVNSTEKGDLSSESTVSRIRTEHFPLTLESARPSHTSQYLCASSEPKGGRAHNEQFFGPGTRLTVL.

This clone was recorded once. The chain combines TRBV10-3 with TRBJ1-1, with no clear D. Deletions cut 4 bases from V and 1 base from J, with 7 bases between. Per the germline V gene, CDR1 is ENHRY and CDR2 is SYGVKD. The length of the CDR3 is 13 residues. CDR3 sequence reads: CAISVWENTEAFF. For the CDR3, the DNA is TGTGCCATCAGTGTCTGGGAGAACACTGAAGCTTTCTTT.